This TCR beta chain was sequenced during a study of long-term antiretroviral therapy in people with HIV (dated by TCRdb to 2022 to 2024). Describing the broader study: The earliest samples were collected about a decade before the 2015 WHO recommendation for immediate ART, when ART was typically delayed until CD4 counts fell. This retrospective serial study examined whether starting ART and sustained HIV suppression were associated with changes in the composition and diversity of the TRB repertoire in peripheral blood. A total of about 200 cryopreserved PBMC samples were contributed to the cohort by 30 adults with confirmed HIV infection, with samples collected serially over a mean of 6 years (range 1-12). Among the roughly 30 participants with HIV, fewer than twelve were female. No cross-contamination during QIAcube processing was seen in test extractions of a monoclonal T-cell line run alongside 30 to 35 polyclonal samples.

The immunoSEQ hsTCRB v3.0 assay was used at survey level resolution to sequence the TRB variable region. The targeted TRB sequencing depth was about 35,000-55,000 T-cell genomes per sample. Pooled TRB libraries were sequenced on an Illumina MiSeq with a v3 150-cycle kit. Per the source publication's procedure: Repertoire analysis ran in R within a reproducible Nextflow workflow covering QC, data transformation and analysis. LymphoSeq2, an R package for exploring AIRR-Seq data, was used to implement the custom analyses. Several samples that produced fewer than 5000 total TRB sequences were removed, so 190 or so HIV repertoires were analyzed. Of the approximately 190 retained HIV repertoires, almost 60 were collected before and under 150 after ART initiation. Repertoires were downsampled to 5000 TRB nucleotide sequences, with summary statistics averaged over 100 downsampling iterations. Only TRB sequences with CDR3 regions of at least seven amino acids were retained for analysis. Diversity was measured with a Shannon entropy-derived clonality score and the Gini coefficient. Repertoire networks linked the top 5000 CDR3 amino acid sequences whenever two sequences differed by an edit distance of one. GLIPH2 predicted antigen specificity groups and MHC restriction for TRB CDR3 amino acid sequences. CDR3 amino acid sequences were matched against VDJdb and McPAS-TCR to flag known CMV, EBV, HIV or tissue antigen associations. Pre-ART, post-ART and control groups were compared with Wilcoxon signed-rank tests and Holm-Bonferroni correction. The table comes from immuneACCESS by way of TCRdb, which keeps in-frame sequences with V and J called. Part of the clones is missing from these tables; in studies checked, under half for an unresolved V gene and the rest for unknown reasons. V, J and clone size derive from that table, while D and trimming were established from the DNA sequence. The sample table records about 39,000 clones; 86% of these occur just once. 4% of the sample comes from the top ten.

To be included, a participant needed at least one PBMC sample from before ART initiation plus at least two post-ART samples. All participants with HIV were treated in the United States of America. Cryopreserved samples of about 1-10 million PBMC were thawed and washed before DNA extraction. At the time of the earliest PBMC sample, participants with HIV were aged between about 20 and 60 years. Each participant contributed PBMC samples from 1-4 timepoints before ART initiation and 2-8 timepoints after ART initiation, with a median of 7 samples. Serial HIV viral load, CD4+ T-cell count, ART history and demographic data were obtained for every participant. A Qiagen kit on a QIAcube was used to extract genomic DNA from unsorted PBMC, with samples processed in batches of 12. What the authors observed across the whole study: Since PBMC availability was limited, sequencing covered only the TCR beta chain, with no alpha chain pairing. A significant increase in TRB diversity was found to be associated with ART initiation, although TRB diversity was observed to remain significantly below that of transplant donor controls even after long-term ART. At every time point, the repertoire was dominated by expanded TRB clones first identified before ART initiation, although this dominance fluctuated and, in many PLHIV, declined after ART. Inferences about post-ART repertoire changes are limited because no data were available on ART adherence, viral resistance or therapy changes. Compared with controls, HIV repertoires had narrower CDR3 length ranges, and the network structure pointed to an antigen-experienced repertoire that shifted only slightly toward naive after ART. Unsorted PBMC were profiled instead of sorted CD4+ and CD8+ T cells because pre-ART samples had limited cell numbers. Samples dated from about 2003 to 2018, and the ART regimens used may be less effective than current ones.

About this clone: There is no known antigen for this receptor. Qualities for individual bases were not recorded, and no much larger clone is one base off.

From cysteine to phenylalanine, the CDR3 is 15 amino acids long. The only DNA kept is the CDR3, 45 bases in frame from the first base. The CDR1 and CDR2 encoded by the germline V gene are ENHRY and SYGVKD. V and J are truncated by 3 bases and 3 bases respectively, leaving an intervening sequence of 14 bases. The sequence was collected from a woman aged 45 to 65 with HIV. Here the sequenced sample was unsorted PBMCs, taken 1.2 years after starting antiretroviral therapy. Rearrangement joined TRBV10-3 to TRBJ1-1; no confident D gene assignment can be made. CDR3 loop: CAISEFGYSDTEAFF. In nucleotide form, the sequence is TGTGCCATCAGTGAATTCGGATACAGCGACACTGAAGCTTTCTTT.